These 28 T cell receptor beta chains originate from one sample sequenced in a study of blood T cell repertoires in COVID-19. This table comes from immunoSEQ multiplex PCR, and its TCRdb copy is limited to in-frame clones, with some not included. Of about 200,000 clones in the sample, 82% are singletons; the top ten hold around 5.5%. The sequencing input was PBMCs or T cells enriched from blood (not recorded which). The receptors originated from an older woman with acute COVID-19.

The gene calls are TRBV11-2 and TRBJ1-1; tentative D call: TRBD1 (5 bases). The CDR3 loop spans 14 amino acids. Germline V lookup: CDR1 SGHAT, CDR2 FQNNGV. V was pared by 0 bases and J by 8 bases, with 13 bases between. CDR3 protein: CASSLEGASTEAFF. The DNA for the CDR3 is TGTGCCAGCAGCTTAGAAGGGGCCTCGACGGAAGCTTTCTTT. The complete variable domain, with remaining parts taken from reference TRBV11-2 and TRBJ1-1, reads EAGVAQSPRYKIIEKRQSVAFWCNPISGHATLYWYQQILGQGPKLLIQFQNNGVVDDSQLPKDRFSAERLKGVDSTLKIQPAKLEDSAVYLCASSLEGASTEAFFGQGTRLTVV.

CDR3 amino acids: CASSPTGTKSKNIQYF. The CDR3 region has the DNA TGTGCCAGCAGTCCGACAGGGACAAAAAGCAAAAACATTCAGTACTTC. The gene calls are TRBV28 and TRBJ2-4, with 7 bases matching TRBD1. The trim removed 5 bases at V and 3 bases at J, leaving 10 bases unmatched. The CDR3 runs 16 residues. The V gene's germline CDR1 is MDHEN and CDR2 SYDVKM.

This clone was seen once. In nucleotides, the CDR3 is TGTGCCAGCAGCTTGGACCTCAGGGGGAATGAGCAGTTCTTC. Translation gives CASSLDLRGNEQFF. The chain carries TRBV5-4 and TRBJ2-1; 7 nucleotides line up with TRBD1. Losses at the gene ends were 0 bases for V and 7 bases for J; bases not matched to a gene: 4. Germline V gene lookup returns CDR1 SGHNT and CDR2 YYREEE (reference sequence). This CDR3 is built from 14 residues.

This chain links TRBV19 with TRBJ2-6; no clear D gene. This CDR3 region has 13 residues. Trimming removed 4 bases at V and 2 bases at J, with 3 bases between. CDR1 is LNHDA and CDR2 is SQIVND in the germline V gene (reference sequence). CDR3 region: CASSTTGANVLTF. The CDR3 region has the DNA TGTGCCAGTAGTACCACTGGGGCCAACGTCCTGACTTTC.

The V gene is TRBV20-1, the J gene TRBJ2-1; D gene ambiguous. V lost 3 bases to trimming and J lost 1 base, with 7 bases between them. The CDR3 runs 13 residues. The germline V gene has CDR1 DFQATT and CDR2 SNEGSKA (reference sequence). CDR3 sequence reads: CSASGQSYNEQFF. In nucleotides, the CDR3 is TGCAGTGCTAGTGGCCAGTCCTACAATGAGCAGTTCTTC.

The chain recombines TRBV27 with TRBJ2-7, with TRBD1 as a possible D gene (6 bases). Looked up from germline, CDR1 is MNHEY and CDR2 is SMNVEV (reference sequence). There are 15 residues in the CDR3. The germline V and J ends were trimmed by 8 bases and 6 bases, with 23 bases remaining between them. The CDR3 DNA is TGTGCCAGCGGGGGCCCTCTGACGTATTCTTTCGAGCAGTACTTC. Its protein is CASGGPLTYSFEQYF.

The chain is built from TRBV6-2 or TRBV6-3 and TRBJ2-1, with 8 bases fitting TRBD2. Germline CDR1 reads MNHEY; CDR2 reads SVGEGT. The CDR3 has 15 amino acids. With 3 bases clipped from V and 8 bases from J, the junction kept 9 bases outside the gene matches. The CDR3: CASSYRGLVTHEQFF. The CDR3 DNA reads TGTGCCAGCAGTTATCGGGGACTAGTTACACATGAGCAGTTCTTC.

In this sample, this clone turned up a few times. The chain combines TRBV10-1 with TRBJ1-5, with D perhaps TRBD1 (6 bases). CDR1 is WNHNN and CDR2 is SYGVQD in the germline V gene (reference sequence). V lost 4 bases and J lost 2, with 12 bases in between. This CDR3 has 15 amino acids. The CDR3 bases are TGCGCCAGCAGTGTACAGGGAAGCGGCAATCAGCCCCAGCATTTT. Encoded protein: CASSVQGSGNQPQHF.

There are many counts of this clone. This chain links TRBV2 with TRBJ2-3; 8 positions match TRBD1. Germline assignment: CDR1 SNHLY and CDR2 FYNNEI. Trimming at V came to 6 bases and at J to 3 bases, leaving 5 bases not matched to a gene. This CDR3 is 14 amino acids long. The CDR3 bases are TGTGCCAGCAGCGATGACAGGGGAACAGATACGCAGTATTTT. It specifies CASSDDRGTDTQYF.

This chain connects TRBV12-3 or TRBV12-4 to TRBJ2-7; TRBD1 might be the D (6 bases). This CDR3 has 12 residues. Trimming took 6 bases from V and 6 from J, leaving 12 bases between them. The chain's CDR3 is CASSADRSEQYF. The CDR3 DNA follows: TGTGCCAGCAGCGCTGACAGGAGCGAGCAGTACTTC.

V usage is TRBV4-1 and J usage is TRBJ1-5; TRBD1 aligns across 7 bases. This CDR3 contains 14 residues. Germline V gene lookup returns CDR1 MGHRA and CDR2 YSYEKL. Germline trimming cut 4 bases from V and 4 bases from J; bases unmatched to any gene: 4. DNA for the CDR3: TGCGCCAGCAGCCCCCGGACAGGTAATCAGCCCCAGCATTTT. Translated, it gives CASSPRTGNQPQHF.

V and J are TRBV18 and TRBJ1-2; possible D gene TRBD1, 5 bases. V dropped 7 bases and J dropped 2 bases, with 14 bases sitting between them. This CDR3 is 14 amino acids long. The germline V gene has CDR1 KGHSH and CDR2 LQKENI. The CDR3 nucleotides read TGTGCCAGCTACAAAGACAGAGCAAACTATGGCTACACCTTC. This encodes CASYKDRANYGYTF.

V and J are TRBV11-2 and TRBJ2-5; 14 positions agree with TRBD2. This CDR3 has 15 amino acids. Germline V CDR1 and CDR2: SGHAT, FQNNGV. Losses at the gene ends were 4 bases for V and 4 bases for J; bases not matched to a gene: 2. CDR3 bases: TGTGCCAGCAGCTCGGGACTAGCGGGAGTAGAGACCCAGTACTTC. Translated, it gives CASSSGLAGVETQYF.

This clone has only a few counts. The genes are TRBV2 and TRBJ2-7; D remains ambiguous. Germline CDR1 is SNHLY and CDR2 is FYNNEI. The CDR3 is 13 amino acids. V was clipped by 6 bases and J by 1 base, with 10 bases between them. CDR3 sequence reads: CASRRFGSYEQYV. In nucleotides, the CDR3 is TGTGCCAGCAGGAGATTTGGTTCCTACGAGCAGTACGTC.

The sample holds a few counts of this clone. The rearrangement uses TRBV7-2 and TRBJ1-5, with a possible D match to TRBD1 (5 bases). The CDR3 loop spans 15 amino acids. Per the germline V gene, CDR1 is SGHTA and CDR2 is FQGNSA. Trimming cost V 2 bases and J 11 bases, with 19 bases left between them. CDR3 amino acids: CASSLTGAVWEAQHF. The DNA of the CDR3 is TGTGCCAGCAGCTTAACTGGGGCCGTATGGGAAGCCCAGCATTTT. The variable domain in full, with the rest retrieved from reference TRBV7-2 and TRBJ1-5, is GAGVSQSPSNKVTEKGKDVELRCDPISGHTALYWYRQSLGQGLEFLIYFQGNSAPDKSGLPSDRFSAERTGGSVSTLTIQRTQQEDSAVYLCASSLTGAVWEAQHFGDGTRLSIL.

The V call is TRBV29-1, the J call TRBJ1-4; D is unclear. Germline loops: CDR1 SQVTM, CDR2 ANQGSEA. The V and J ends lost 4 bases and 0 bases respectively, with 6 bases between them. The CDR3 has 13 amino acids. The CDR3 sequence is CSVGRATNEKLFF. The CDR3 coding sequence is TGCAGCGTTGGAAGAGCAACTAATGAAAAACTGTTTTTT. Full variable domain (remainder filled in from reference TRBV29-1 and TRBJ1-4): SAVISQKPSRDICQRGTSLTIQCQVDSQVTMMFWYRQQPGQSLTLIATANQGSEATYESGFVIDKFPISRPNLTFSTLTVSNMSPEDSSIYLCSVGRATNEKLFFGSGTQLSVL.

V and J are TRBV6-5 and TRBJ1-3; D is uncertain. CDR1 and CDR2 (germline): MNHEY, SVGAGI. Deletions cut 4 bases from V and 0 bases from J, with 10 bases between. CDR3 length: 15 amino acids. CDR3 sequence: CASSSGLNSGNTIYF. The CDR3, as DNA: TGTGCCAGCAGTTCCGGACTTAACTCTGGAAACACCATATATTTT.

This CDR3 is CASIRGSSGNTIYF. The CDR3 coding sequence is TGTGCCAGCATCAGGGGCTCCTCTGGAAACACCATATATTTT. V is TRBV19 and J is TRBJ1-3; TRBD1 might be the D (6 bases). The germline V and J ends were trimmed by 9 bases and 0 bases, with 12 bases remaining between them. The CDR3 length is 14 residues. The germline gives CDR1 LNHDA, CDR2 SQIVND (reference sequence).

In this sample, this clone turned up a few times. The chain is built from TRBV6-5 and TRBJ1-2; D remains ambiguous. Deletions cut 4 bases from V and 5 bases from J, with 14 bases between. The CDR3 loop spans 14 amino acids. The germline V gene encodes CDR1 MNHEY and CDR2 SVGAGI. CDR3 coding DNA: TGTGCCAGCAGTTCGCAACAGAGAAGTTATGGCTACACCTTC. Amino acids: CASSSQQRSYGYTF.

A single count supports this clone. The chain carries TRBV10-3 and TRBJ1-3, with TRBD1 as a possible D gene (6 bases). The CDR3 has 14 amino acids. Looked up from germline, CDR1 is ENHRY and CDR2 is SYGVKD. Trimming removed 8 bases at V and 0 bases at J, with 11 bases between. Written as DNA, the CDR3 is TGTGCCATCGGGACATGGAGCTCTGGAAACACCATATATTTT. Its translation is CAIGTWSSGNTIYF.

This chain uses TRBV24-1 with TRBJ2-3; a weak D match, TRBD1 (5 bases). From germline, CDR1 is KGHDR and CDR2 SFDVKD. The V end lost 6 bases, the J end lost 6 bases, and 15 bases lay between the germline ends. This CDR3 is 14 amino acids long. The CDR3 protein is CATSLGGARDTQYF. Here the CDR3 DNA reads TGTGCCACCAGTCTCGGTGGGGCCAGGGATACGCAGTATTTT.

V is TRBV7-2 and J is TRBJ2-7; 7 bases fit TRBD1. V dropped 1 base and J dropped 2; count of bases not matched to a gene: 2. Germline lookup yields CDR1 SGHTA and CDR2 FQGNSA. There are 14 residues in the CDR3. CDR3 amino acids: CASSLDTGAYEQYV. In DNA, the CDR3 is TGTGCCAGCAGCTTAGACACAGGGGCCTACGAGCAGTACGTC.

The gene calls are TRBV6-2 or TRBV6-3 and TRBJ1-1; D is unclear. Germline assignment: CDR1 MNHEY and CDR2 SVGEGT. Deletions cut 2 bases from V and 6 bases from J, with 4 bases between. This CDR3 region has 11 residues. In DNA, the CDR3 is TGTGCCAGCAGTTACCCAGCTGAAGCTTTCTTT. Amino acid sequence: CASSYPAEAFF.

CDR3 residues: CASSSTGGANYGYTF. As DNA, the CDR3 is TGTGCCAGCAGCTCAACAGGGGGAGCTAACTATGGCTACACCTTC. The chain uses TRBV7-2 and TRBJ1-2; TRBD1 matches 8 bases. The CDR3 spans 15 residues. V shed 4 bases, J shed 0 bases, and the junction held 4 bases outside the gene matches. Germline V gene lookup returns CDR1 SGHTA and CDR2 FQGNSA.

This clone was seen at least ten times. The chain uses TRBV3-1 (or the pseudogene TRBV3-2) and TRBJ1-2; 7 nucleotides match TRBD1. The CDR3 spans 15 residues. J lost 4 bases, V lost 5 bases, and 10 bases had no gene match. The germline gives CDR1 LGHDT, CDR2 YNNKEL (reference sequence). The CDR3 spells CASSLGGPGSYGYTF. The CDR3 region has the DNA TGTGCCAGCAGCTTAGGGGGCCCGGGATCCTATGGCTACACCTTC.

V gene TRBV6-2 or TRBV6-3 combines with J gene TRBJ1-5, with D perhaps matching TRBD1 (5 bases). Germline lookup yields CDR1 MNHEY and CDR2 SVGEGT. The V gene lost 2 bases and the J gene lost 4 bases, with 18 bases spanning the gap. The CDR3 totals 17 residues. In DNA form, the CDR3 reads TGTGCCAGCAGTTACAATTCGGGGGGAGGAGAGAATCAGCCCCAGCATTTT. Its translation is CASSYNSGGGENQPQHF.

The CDR3 spells CASSERAGGLGTQYF. The CDR3 DNA sequence: TGTGCCAGCAGTGAAAGAGCGGGGGGGCTTGGAACGCAGTATTTT. J is TRBJ2-3 and V is TRBV6-1; the match to TRBD2 covers 10 bases. Per germline, CDR1 MNHNS and CDR2 SASEGT. This CDR3 is 15 amino acids long. Germline trimming cut 2 bases from V and 9 bases from J; bases unmatched to any gene: 8.

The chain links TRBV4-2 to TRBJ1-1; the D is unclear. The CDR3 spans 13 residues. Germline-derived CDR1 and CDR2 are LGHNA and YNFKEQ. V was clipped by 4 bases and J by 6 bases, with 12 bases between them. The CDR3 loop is CASSPHMAAEAFF. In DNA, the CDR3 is TGTGCCAGCAGCCCCCACATGGCAGCTGAAGCTTTCTTT.